The TCR beta chain described here comes from a study of CD8 T cells in Susac syndrome. Relapsing-remitting disease, either stable or active, was present in the multiple sclerosis controls, who were treatment-naive patients. Negative isolation was used for CD8+ and CD4+ T cells, and FACS enrichment was applied to TEMRA cells. Germline lookup yields CDR1 MNHEY and CDR2 SVGEGT. J gave up 6 bases and V 0 bases, and 4 bases lay outside the gene matches. The CDR3 totals 15 residues. RNA was extracted with the RNeasy kit, and a quantity of 0.5 to 1 ug was reverse transcribed using random hexamers. The immunoSEQ assay covered 54 Vbeta and 13 Jbeta segments for CDR3. MiXCR was run by TCRdb on the immunoSEQ multiplex PCR reads, yielding one entry per CDR3 protein. The table has about 130,000 distinct CDR3 sequences, 94% seen once.

This sequence was found in a human donor with multiple sclerosis. The sequenced material came from CD4+ T cells from PBMCs. V is TRBV6-2 or TRBV6-3 and J is TRBJ2-1; 8 nucleotides match TRBD2. The CDR3 sequence: CASSYSAGGGNEQFF. The CDR3 bases are TGTGCCAGCAGTTACTCGGCGGGAGGAGGCAATGAGCAGTTCTTC.